Shown below are 21 T cell receptor beta chains from a single sample sequenced in a study of T-cell reconstitution after alpha-beta-depleted transplantation in children. Preparing the TCRbeta library involved the use of unique molecular identifiers. TCRdb fed the PCR reads into MiXCR, producing one record per CDR3 protein. Among 200,000 to 250,000 distinct CDR3 sequences, approximately 11% were seen once, and the ten largest hold 28%. The sequencing used PBMCs, collected before TCRalphabeta/CD19-depleted stem cell transplant. The receptors here all came from a child younger than two with acute myeloid leukemia, due to receive a stem cell transplant.

The chain is built from TRBV27 and TRBJ2-1; 10 bases line up with TRBD2. CDR1 and CDR2 from the germline V gene are MNHEY and SMNVEV (reference sequence). V trimming: 0 bases; J trimming: 5 bases; junction bases outside the gene matches: 4. The CDR3 loop spans 16 amino acids. The CDR3 is CASSLSSGRIHNEQFF. The CDR3 DNA reads TGTGCCAGCAGTTTATCTAGCGGGAGGATCCACAATGAGCAGTTCTTC.

This clonotype was detected ten times or more. The V gene is TRBV15, the J gene TRBJ1-4; D uncertain. V lost 0 bases and J lost 5, with 16 bases in between. Per germline, CDR1 LNHNV and CDR2 YYDKDF (reference sequence). The CDR3 is 17 amino acids. CDR3 in amino acids: CATSRDLKQAFNEKLFF. The CDR3 DNA sequence: TGTGCCACCAGCAGAGATTTAAAGCAGGCTTTCAATGAAAAACTGTTTTTT.

Ten or more counts support this clonotype. The chain couples TRBV29-1 to TRBJ2-2; D is ambiguous. The germline gives CDR1 SQVTM, CDR2 ANQGSEA. V gave up 3 bases and J gave up 5 bases, with 13 bases separating them. CDR3 length: 14 residues. For the CDR3, the DNA is TGCAGCGTTGACCCGAGCCTGGGTACCGGGGAGCTGTTTTTT. Amino acid sequence: CSVDPSLGTGELFF.

The chain recombines TRBV18 with TRBJ2-1, with 9 bases lining up with TRBD1. This CDR3 has 16 amino acids. J lost 4 bases, V lost 3 bases, and 7 bases had no gene match. CDR1 KGHSH and CDR2 LQKENI come from the germline V gene. In DNA, the CDR3 is TGTGCCAGCTCACCTACCGACAGGGGGATTTACAATGAGCAGTTCTTC. Translated: CASSPTDRGIYNEQFF.

The J gene is TRBJ1-5, the V gene TRBV19; 9 bases align to TRBD1. Germline V CDR1 and CDR2: LNHDA, SQIVND (reference sequence). CDR3 size: 15 residues. Trimming at V came to 7 bases and at J to 7 bases, leaving 11 bases not matched to a gene. In DNA form, the CDR3 reads TGTGCCAGTAAGCGGGGACAGGGTATCTACCAGCCCCAGCATTTT. It is translated as CASKRGQGIYQPQHF.

The chain links TRBV5-1 to TRBJ2-1; 8 bases line up with TRBD2. In germline, CDR1 is SGHRS, CDR2 YFSETQ. V dropped 3 bases and J dropped 7; count of bases not matched to a gene: 9. The CDR3 covers 15 residues. DNA of the CDR3: TGCGCCAGCAGCTCACTGGCGGGGGGTTTTAATGAGCAGTTCTTC. Encoded protein: CASSSLAGGFNEQFF.

This clonotype was found many times. In DNA, the CDR3 is TGTGCCATCAGTGAGTTACCGGGACATAATAATTCACCCCTCCACTTT. It translates to CAISELPGHNNSPLHF. The V call is TRBV10-3, the J call TRBJ1-6; TRBD1 might be the D (6 bases). The CDR3 is made up of 16 amino acids. The germline CDR1 and CDR2 sequences are ENHRY and SYGVKD. V dropped 1 base and J dropped 5 bases, with 12 bases sitting between them.

This clonotype was recorded many times. V is TRBV20-1 and J is TRBJ2-3; D is ambiguous. Trimming stripped 3 bases from V and 2 bases from J, with 18 bases between. The CDR3 consists of 16 residues. Germline assignment: CDR1 DFQATT and CDR2 SNEGSKA (reference sequence). CDR3 region: CSASQFIRDPTDTQYF. In DNA form, the CDR3 reads TGCAGTGCTAGCCAGTTCATCCGAGACCCCACAGATACGCAGTATTTT.

This clonotype showed up many times. The V and J genes are TRBV6-5 and TRBJ2-7; TRBD1 matches 8 bases. V gave up 6 bases and J gave up 5 bases; unmatched junction bases: 12. The CDR3 has 15 amino acids. CDR1 is MNHEY, CDR2 SVGAGI, per germline. The CDR3 DNA sequence: TGTGCCAGCAGGACGACCGGGGGACAGGCAAACGAGCAGTACTTC. Its translation is CASRTTGGQANEQYF.

This clonotype has ten or more counts. The V and J genes are TRBV28 and TRBJ2-7; 7 bases fit TRBD2. J lost 3 bases, V lost 7 bases, and 15 bases had no gene match. Germline assignment: CDR1 MDHEN and CDR2 SYDVKM. The CDR3 consists of 16 residues. CDR3 in DNA: TGTGCCAGCACGGGAGGAGGGGCGGAATCTTACTACGAGCAGTACTTC. Its protein product is CASTGGGAESYYEQYF.

As regards this clonotype: Lacking the conserved final phenylalanine or tryptophan, this CDR3 likely reflects a read error. The rearrangement uses TRBV10-3 and TRBJ2-1; no clear D. Germline V gene data show CDR1 as ENHRY and CDR2 as SYGVKD. The CDR3 totals 14 residues. This CDR3 reads CAISESGGYNGQFL. The CDR3 DNA reads TGTGCCATCAGTGAGTCGGGCGGTTACAATGGGCAGTTCTTG.

This clonotype was detected ten times or more. The V and J genes are TRBV2 and TRBJ2-5; TRBD2 is a possible D gene (6 bases). Germline V CDR1 and CDR2: SNHLY, FYNNEI. The V gene lost 11 bases and the J gene lost 0 bases, with 16 bases spanning the gap. There are 14 residues in the CDR3. The CDR3 coding sequence is TGTGCCGCAGCCGATATAGCGGACCAAGAGACCCAGTACTTC. The encoded protein is CAAADIADQETQYF.

This clonotype was detected many times. The V gene is TRBV7-3, the J gene TRBJ1-3; 8 nucleotides match TRBD1. The V gene end was trimmed by 1 base and the J gene end by 5 bases; junction bases not matched to a gene: 4. The CDR3 sequence is 15 residues long. Germline CDR1 SGHTA, CDR2 FQGTGA. The CDR3 protein is CASSLRTGRRNTIYF. The DNA for the CDR3 is TGTGCCAGCAGCTTAAGGACAGGGCGGAGAAACACCATATATTTT.

Ten or more counts support this clonotype. This sequence joins TRBV4-3 and TRBJ2-6, with D unclear. V lost 0 bases and J lost 3, with 12 bases in between. CDR3 length equals 17 residues. Per germline, CDR1 LGHNA and CDR2 YSLEER. The CDR3 DNA follows: TGCGCCAGCAGCCAAGATTTCTCCCGGATTGGGGCCAACGTCCTGACTTTC. Translation: CASSQDFSRIGANVLTF.

This clonotype appeared many times. V is TRBV20-1 and J is TRBJ2-1; TRBD2 matches at 8 bases. V gave up 0 bases and J gave up 9 bases; unmatched junction bases: 16. Germline-derived CDR1 and CDR2 are DFQATT and SNEGSKA (reference sequence). The CDR3 consists of 17 residues. This CDR3 reads CSARDFGVSGSWSEQFF. The CDR3 nucleotides read TGCAGTGCTAGAGATTTTGGAGTGAGCGGGAGTTGGAGTGAGCAGTTCTTC.

This clonotype appeared many times. This chain connects TRBV20-1 to TRBJ1-5; the match to TRBD1 covers 7 bases. V was clipped by 2 bases and J by 3 bases; unmatched bases: 4. This CDR3 contains 14 residues. The germline CDR1 and CDR2 sequences are DFQATT and SNEGSKA (reference sequence). CDR3 amino acids: CSARPGQYNQPQHF. DNA for the CDR3: TGCAGTGCTAGACCGGGACAGTACAATCAGCCCCAGCATTTT.

This clonotype was counted ten times or more. This rearrangement joins TRBV20-1 to TRBJ2-1; D not resolved. Trimming pared 3 bases from V and 8 bases from J, leaving 11 bases between. This CDR3 is 12 amino acids long. Germline CDR1 and CDR2: DFQATT and SNEGSKA (reference sequence). CDR3 sequence (DNA): TGCAGTGCTAGTCGACAATCTCATGAGCAGTTCTTC. Residues: CSASRQSHEQFF.

This clonotype was detected many times. The rearrangement joins TRBV11-3 to TRBJ2-1; D is perhaps TRBD1 (5 bases). Between the trimmed V and J ends, which lost 5 bases and 9 bases, there was a span of 14 bases. Germline CDR1 SGHNT, CDR2 YENEEA. The CDR3 covers 13 residues. The CDR3 region has the DNA TGTGCCAGCAGCACACAGGTTTTGGGTGAGCAGTTCTTC. It translates to CASSTQVLGEQFF.

This clonotype was picked up a small number of times. V usage is TRBV20-1 and J usage is TRBJ2-7, with TRBD1 matching over 9 bases. V was clipped by 6 bases and J by 7 bases; unmatched bases: 16. The CDR3 is 15 amino acids. Germline V gene lookup returns CDR1 DFQATT and CDR2 SNEGSKA (reference sequence). Written as DNA, the CDR3 is TGCAGTGCCCCGAAACAGGGGGCGAACAGTCCGGAGCAGTACTTC. It specifies CSAPKQGANSPEQYF.

This clonotype was seen many times. The rearrangement links TRBV3-1 to TRBJ1-1; TRBD1 matches at 8 bases. Germline trimming cut 1 base from V and 8 bases from J; bases unmatched to any gene: 3. Germline V gives CDR1 LGHDT, CDR2 YNNKEL (reference sequence). The CDR3 is 13 residues long. CDR3 sequence (DNA): TGTGCCAGCAGCCAAGTAAGGACAGGGGAAGCTTTCTTT. This sequence encodes CASSQVRTGEAFF.

This clonotype was counted only a few times. The rearrangement joins TRBV30 to TRBJ1-2; D possibly corresponds to TRBD1 (6 bases). Germline-derived CDR1 and CDR2 are GTSNPN and SVGIG (reference sequence). The CDR3 length is 13 residues. V gave up 0 bases and J gave up 5 bases, with 10 bases separating them. CDR3 sequence reads: CAWSVQGRYGYTF. CDR3 sequence (DNA): TGTGCCTGGAGTGTACAGGGAAGGTATGGCTACACCTTC.